This T cell receptor beta chain was captured by sequencing in a study of shared clonotypes between healthy human individuals. Assay: immunoSEQ multiplex PCR; the TCRdb copy retains only in-frame clones and omits some. The sample holds 300,000 to 400,000 clones, around 90% seen once. Per germline, CDR1 MNHNS and CDR2 SASEGT. V lost 5 bases, J lost 6 bases, and 13 bases lay in between. The CDR3 length is 13 residues. The TCR was taken from a man in his late teens or twenties in good health. Sequencing input: memory CD8+ T cells sorted from blood. Specified subset: CD45RO+ cells pooled with CCR7-negative TemRA cells. The rearrangement links TRBV6-1 to TRBJ1-1; no clear D. This CDR3 is CASSSPGVPEAFF. The CDR3 nucleotides read TGTGCCAGCAGTTCCCCCGGGGTCCCTGAAGCTTTCTTT.